Below are 15 T cell receptor beta chains sequenced from a single sample in a study of vaccination effects on CD4 cells after COVID-19. Clones were sequenced by immunoSEQ multiplex PCR, and TCRdb holds only the in-frame ones, with some missing. This table holds about 73,000 clones, roughly 73% found once. No antigen has been identified for these receptors. A roughly ten-day culture period preceded the isolation of CD4+ T cells. Each participant was given two doses of one vaccine (BNT162b2 or mRNA-1273). The source was CD4+ T cells from PBMCs cultured without peptide, collected after COVID-19 vaccination. All receptors come from a human donor who received a COVID-19 vaccine.

J is TRBJ2-3 and V is TRBV3-1 (or the pseudogene TRBV3-2); D is undetermined. The CDR3 covers 14 residues. V lost 4 bases to trimming and J lost 6 bases, with 14 bases between them. Germline V lookup: CDR1 LGHDT, CDR2 YNNKEL (reference sequence). DNA for the CDR3: TGTGCCAGCAGCCTTCCCGGTTCCCGGGATACGCAGTATTTT. Its translation: CASSLPGSRDTQYF.

The rearrangement uses TRBV12-5 and TRBJ2-5, with 7 positions matching TRBD1. Per germline, CDR1 LGHNT and CDR2 FRNRAP. J was trimmed by 2 bases and V by 6 bases; bases with no gene match: 3. This CDR3 spans 13 amino acids. The DNA of the CDR3 is TGTGCTAGTGGCCGGGGACAGCAAGAGACCCAGTACTTC. Translation: CASGRGQQETQYF.

This chain joins TRBV5-6 and TRBJ2-3, with 10 bases aligning to TRBD2. V gave up 6 bases and J gave up 6 bases; unmatched junction bases: 16. Germline CDR1 SGHDT, CDR2 YYEEEE. This CDR3 is 17 amino acids long. CDR3 DNA sequence: TGTGCCAGCACCCAAGGGGGGCTAGCGGGGGTTCGGGATACGCAGTATTTT. Translating it yields CASTQGGLAGVRDTQYF.

The genes are TRBV6-5 and TRBJ2-3, with D tentatively TRBD1 or TRBD2 (5 bases each). V lost 6 bases and J lost 9, with 10 bases in between. There are 11 residues in the CDR3. Germline CDR1 reads MNHEY; CDR2 reads SVGAGI. CDR3 sequence (DNA): TGTGCCAGCAGCCCCGGGACCACGCAGTATTTT. As protein: CASSPGTTQYF.

This chain connects TRBV6-5 to TRBJ2-5, with 8 positions matching TRBD1. V was pared by 2 bases and J by 3 bases, with 5 bases of the junction left unmatched. CDR3 length: 15 amino acids. Germline V gives CDR1 MNHEY, CDR2 SVGAGI. This chain's CDR3 is CASSYITGGEETQYF. The CDR3 nucleotides are TGTGCCAGCAGTTACATAACAGGGGGTGAAGAGACCCAGTACTTC.

The chain carries TRBV24-1 and TRBJ2-2, with 11 positions matching TRBD2. Germline CDR1 reads KGHDR; CDR2 reads SFDVKD. CDR3 length equals 17 residues. V was pared by 2 bases and J by 3 bases, with 4 bases of the junction left unmatched. The CDR3 DNA sequence: TGTGCCACCAGTGATTCCCTAGCGGGGGGCTACACCGGGGAGCTGTTTTTT. Translation gives CATSDSLAGGYTGELFF.

J is TRBJ1-3 and V is TRBV19; no clear D. With 5 bases removed from V and 8 bases from J, the gap between germline ends came to 13 bases. Per germline, CDR1 LNHDA and CDR2 SQIVND (reference sequence). The CDR3 is 13 amino acids. As DNA, the CDR3 is TGTGCCAGTAGTCTGTCACGGTGGGACACCATATATTTT. Translation gives CASSLSRWDTIYF.

The V gene is TRBV19, the J gene TRBJ1-1, with D possibly being TRBD1 (5 bases). CDR1 is LNHDA, CDR2 SQIVND, per germline (reference sequence). The V gene lost 3 bases and the J gene lost 5 bases, with 13 bases spanning the gap. CDR3 length: 14 amino acids. In nucleotides, the CDR3 is TGTGCCAGTAGTATCGGGTACAGGTTTACTGAAGCTTTCTTT. Protein: CASSIGYRFTEAFF.

This clone showed up just a few times. The rearrangement joins TRBV5-1 to TRBJ1-3; tentative D call: TRBD1 (6 bases). Trimming removed 4 bases from V and 2 bases from J, with 10 bases in between. Germline V gene lookup returns CDR1 SGHRS and CDR2 YFSETQ. The CDR3 runs to 14 residues. Written as DNA, the CDR3 is TGCGCCAGCAGCCCCACAGGGACTGGAAACACCATATATTTT. This codes for CASSPTGTGNTIYF.

The chain joins TRBV29-1 to TRBJ1-1, with D unclear. The CDR3 totals 13 residues. Per the germline V gene, CDR1 is SQVTM and CDR2 is ANQGSEA. Trimming removed 7 bases from V and 0 bases from J, with 12 bases in between. The CDR3 region is CSAEGNLNTEAFF. The CDR3 coding sequence is TGCAGCGCCGAGGGAAATTTGAACACTGAAGCTTTCTTT.

This clone was counted once. The V gene is TRBV4-3, the J gene TRBJ2-2; the D gene is possibly TRBD2 (6 bases). V lost 0 bases to trimming and J lost 2 bases, with 10 bases between them. The CDR3 covers 16 residues. Germline V lookup: CDR1 LGHNA, CDR2 YSLEER. CDR3 protein: CASSQEAGLNTGELFF. The CDR3 region has the DNA TGCGCCAGCAGCCAAGAGGCGGGACTCAACACCGGGGAGCTGTTTTTT.

V is TRBV12-3 or TRBV12-4 and J is TRBJ1-2; weak D call: TRBD1 (5 bases). The CDR3 runs to 13 residues. Trimming removed 5 bases at V and 8 bases at J, with 15 bases between. CDR3 sequence reads: CASSLRAGWGYTF. Here the CDR3 DNA reads TGTGCCAGCAGTCTGAGGGCAGGGTGGGGCTACACCTTC.

This rearrangement joins TRBV6-6 to TRBJ1-2; TRBD1 is a possible D gene (6 bases). This CDR3 has 14 residues. V was shortened by 5 bases and J by 4 bases, with 14 bases between the two germline ends. CDR1 MNHNY and CDR2 SVGAGI come from the germline V gene (reference sequence). CDR3 nucleotide sequence: TGTGCCAGCAGTACTACAGGGTTTCTCTATGGCTACACCTTC. Protein: CASSTTGFLYGYTF.

The genes are TRBV11-3 and TRBJ2-5; D call uncertain. The CDR3 totals 13 residues. V was clipped by 3 bases and J by 5 bases, with 10 bases between them. The V gene's germline CDR1 is SGHNT and CDR2 YENEEA. The CDR3 DNA is TGTGCCAGCAGCTTGGCGAGCTCGGAGACCCAGTACTTC. Amino acids: CASSLASSETQYF.

The genes are TRBV28 and TRBJ1-2; 8 bases map to TRBD1. The V segment lost 5 bases and the J segment 7 bases; nucleotides outside the gene matches: 12. CDR1 MDHEN and CDR2 SYDVKM come from the germline V gene. There are 15 residues in the CDR3. CDR3 nucleotide sequence: TGTGCCAGCAGTCCCCGGACAGGGCGTGCTTTTGGCTACACCTTC. Translating it yields CASSPRTGRAFGYTF.